This T cell receptor (beta chain) was retrieved from a study of blood T cells in healthy people across ages (dated by TCRdb to the mid-2010s). Some background on the complete study: In model experiments, template switching captured roughly one uniquely barcoded TCR beta cDNA molecule for every two T cells. Using the same blood draw, the study looked at two additional independent replicas of 1 million unique cDNA reads for two donors, one aged 18 to 29 and the other aged 80 or older. Age-related changes in TCR beta repertoire diversity were measured in the study by deep sequencing normalized with unique cDNA molecular identifiers. To avoid experimental bias, donors of different ages were spread randomly across the sequencing lanes. Four age groups were formed from the donors: young (average roughly 16 years), middle-aged (approximately 39), aged (about 62) and long-lived (about 80). What the authors observed across the whole study: Estimates of total diversity from one million sequenced T cells were regarded as lower bounds and underestimates. Compared with the aged group, the long-lived group had more naive CD4+ T cells, fewer expanded clones and increased TCR diversity, a pattern suggesting age selection. A strong correlation was found between observed TCR beta diversity and the percentage of naive T cells measured by flow cytometry. Since profiling was done on bulk unsorted PBMCs, naive and antigen-experienced compartments could not be conclusively compared. The CMV infection status of donors was not known, potentially confounding age-related changes in expanded clonotypes. Observed TCR beta diversity per million T cells fell roughly linearly with age, and a significant reduction was already apparent by age roughly 41.

The roughly 37 donors, aged 6 to 90 years, were systemically healthy Caucasian individuals from Russia. Roughly 10 milliliters of peripheral blood were collected from each donor into EDTA-treated Vacutainer tubes. PBMCs were isolated by Ficoll-Paque density-gradient centrifugation, with at least 7 million obtained per sample. Total RNA was extracted from PBMCs with Trizol reagent, with at least 5.5 micrograms obtained per sample. Naive CD45RAhigh/CD27high T cell percentages were measured by flow cytometry on a PBMC aliquot from every donor. At the junction V is shortened by 3 bases and J by 5 bases; bases outside the gene matches: 9. The cysteine opens and the phenylalanine closes a CDR3 of 16 amino acids. Only CDR3 DNA remains: 48 bases, in frame from the first base. For this clonotype: Its antigen remains unidentified. It has no much larger one-base neighbor in the sample; base qualities were not kept.

To prepare the library, 5' RACE was applied. Sequencing instrument: Illumina HiSeq 2500. A second roughly 7 to 11 cycle PCR used a sample-barcoded 5' primer and a J-beta primer mix. A unique molecular identifier was introduced onto each TCR beta cDNA molecule by a template-switch 5' adaptor carrying 12 random nucleotides. At least 2.5 million CDR3-containing paired-end reads were obtained from each sample. First-strand cDNA synthesis was performed from all RNA using the Mint cDNA synthesis kit, with priming by a TRBC-specific oligonucleotide. Following uracil-DNA glycosylase treatment, all cDNA underwent a first 18-cycle PCR with the universal primers M1SS and BC2_uni_R. The original methods were these. Normalization of each sample was performed by random selection of 1 million high-quality reads, each carrying a distinct molecular identifier. Reads with shared molecular identifiers were discarded instead of being binned into consensus sequences. MiTCR, set to a Q25 quality threshold and the strictest error-elimination algorithm, was used for CDR3 identification, clonotype clustering and error correction. A nonparametric unseen species model with Euler transformation was used to estimate lower-bound total TCR beta diversity. Through fastp at Q25 and MiXCR, TCRdb rebuilt clones from the public reads, retaining in-frame beta chains. Merged by CDR3 protein, the rows form single entries marked with the most common genes and DNA. TCRdb's processing, not the study's, gives the V and J calls here. This sample is represented by about 1,500,000 distinct CDR3 sequences; approximately 42% of them were singletons. 7.9% of the sample is taken by the ten largest.

The chain employs TRBV12-3 or TRBV12-4 and TRBJ2-5, with 10 bases matching TRBD1. The TCR originated in a woman aged 18-29 years in good health. The material sequenced was blood. Read as DNA, the sequence is TGTGCCAGCAGTTTTGCTAGGACAGGGGGAACGGAGACCCAGTACTTC. Translated, this is CASSFARTGGTETQYF.